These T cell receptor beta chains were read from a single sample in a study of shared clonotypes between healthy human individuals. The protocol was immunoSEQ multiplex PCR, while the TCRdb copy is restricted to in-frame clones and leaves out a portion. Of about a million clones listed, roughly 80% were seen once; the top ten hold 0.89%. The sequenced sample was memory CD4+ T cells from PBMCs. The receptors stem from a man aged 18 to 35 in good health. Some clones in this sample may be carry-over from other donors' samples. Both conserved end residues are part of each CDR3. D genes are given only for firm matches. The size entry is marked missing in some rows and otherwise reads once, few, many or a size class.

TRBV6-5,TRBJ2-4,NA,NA,CASSYLGIQYF,TGTGCCAGCAGTTACCTAGGAATTCAGTACTTC
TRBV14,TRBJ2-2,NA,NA,CASSQQRGGTTGELFF,TGTGCCAGCAGCCAACAAAGGGGGGGAACCACCGGGGAGCTGTTTTTT
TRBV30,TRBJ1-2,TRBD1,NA,CAWSVRQGANGYTF,TGTGCCTGGAGTGTACGCCAGGGGGCAAATGGCTACACCTTC
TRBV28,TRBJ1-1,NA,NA,CASTDSGRTEAFF,TGTGCCAGCACAGACTCAGGGCGGACTGAAGCTTTCTTT
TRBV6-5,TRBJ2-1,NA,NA,CASSYWGQNNEQFF,TGTGCCAGCAGTTACTGGGGGCAGAACAATGAGCAGTTCTTC
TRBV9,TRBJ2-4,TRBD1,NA,CASSAGQGYNIQYF,TGTGCCAGCAGCGCCGGACAGGGTTACAACATTCAGTACTTC
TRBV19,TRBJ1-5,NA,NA,CASKVWSTIAGNQPQHF,TGTGCCAGTAAGGTTTGGAGTACTATAGCCGGCAATCAGCCCCAGCATTTT
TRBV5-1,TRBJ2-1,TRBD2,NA,CASNSHSGTSGRTNNEQFF,TGCGCCAGCAACTCCCATTCCGGGACTAGCGGGAGGACGAACAATGAGCAGTTCTTC
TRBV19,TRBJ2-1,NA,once,CASSIGLHNEQFF,TGTGCCAGTAGTATAGGGTTGCACAATGAGCAGTTCTTC
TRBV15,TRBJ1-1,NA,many,CATSRDGTGTEAFF,TGTGCCACCAGCAGAGATGGCACAGGCACTGAAGCTTTCTTT
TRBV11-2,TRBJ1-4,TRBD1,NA,CASSSIQGAREKLFF,TGTGCCAGCAGCTCTATACAGGGGGCGAGGGAAAAACTGTTTTTT
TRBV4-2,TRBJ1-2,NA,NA,CASSLDHYGYTF,TGTGCCAGCAGCCTTGATCACTATGGCTACACCTTC
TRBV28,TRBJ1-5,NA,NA,CASNQVGQPQHF,TGTGCCAGCAACCAAGTCGGGCAGCCCCAGCATTTT
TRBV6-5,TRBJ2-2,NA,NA,CASSSRPDAGELFF,TGTGCCAGCAGTTCCCGACCGGACGCCGGGGAGCTGTTTTTT
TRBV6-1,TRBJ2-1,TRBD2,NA,CASKSSGLAYNEQFF,TGTGCCAGCAAGTCCTCGGGACTAGCGTACAATGAGCAGTTCTTC
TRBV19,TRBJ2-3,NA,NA,CASSIGTDTQYF,TGTGCCAGTAGTATCGGGACAGATACGCAGTATTTT
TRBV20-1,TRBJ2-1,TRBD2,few,CSATGTREQFF,TGCAGTGCCACCGGGACTAGGGAGCAGTTCTTC
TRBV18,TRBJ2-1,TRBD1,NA,CASSPPRDRAYNEQFF,TGTGCCAGCTCTCCCCCTCGGGACAGGGCCTACAATGAGCAGTTCTTC
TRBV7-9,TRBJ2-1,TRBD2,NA,CASSQGLAGGPDFSEQFF,TGTGCCAGCAGCCAGGGACTAGCGGGAGGGCCAGATTTCTCTGAGCAGTTCTTC
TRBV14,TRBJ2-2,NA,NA,CASSQDRRETLFNTGELFF,TGTGCCAGCAGCCAAGATCGGAGGGAGACCCTCTTTAACACCGGGGAGCTGTTTTTT
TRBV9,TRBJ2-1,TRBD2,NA,CASSQTSGGGNEQFF,TGTGCCAGCAGCCAGACTAGCGGAGGAGGGAATGAGCAGTTCTTC
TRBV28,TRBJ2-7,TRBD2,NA,CASSPWGPGTSGRSYEQYF,TGTGCCAGCTCCCCTTGGGGCCCCGGGACTAGCGGGAGATCATACGAGCAGTACTTC
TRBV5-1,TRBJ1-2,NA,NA,CASSLEAGAGGYTF,TGCGCCAGCAGCTTGGAGGCCGGGGCCGGAGGCTACACCTTC
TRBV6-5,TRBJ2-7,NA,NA,CASSYQGSEQYF,TGTGCCAGCAGTTATCAGGGGAGTGAGCAGTACTTC
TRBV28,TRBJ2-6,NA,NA,CAPGVVLAGANVLTF,TGTGCCCCCGGGGTAGTACTGGCTGGGGCCAACGTCCTGACTTTC
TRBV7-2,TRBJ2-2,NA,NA,CASSLGLGLGGGELFF,TGTGCCAGCAGCTTAGGTCTAGGGCTAGGGGGCGGGGAGCTGTTTTTT
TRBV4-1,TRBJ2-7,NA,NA,CASSHDLGDEQYF,TGCGCCAGCAGCCACGACCTGGGGGACGAGCAGTACTTC
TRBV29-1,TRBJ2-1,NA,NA,CSVEQGSWGNEQFF,TGCAGCGTTGAACAGGGTAGTTGGGGCAATGAGCAGTTCTTC
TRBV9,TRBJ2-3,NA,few,CASSVTSGRSTDTQYF,TGTGCCAGCAGCGTTACCTCGGGGCGGAGCACAGATACGCAGTATTTT
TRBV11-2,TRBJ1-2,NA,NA,CASSPTVGQGQSYTF,TGTGCCAGCAGCCCTACCGTCGGGCAGGGCCAATCCTACACCTTC
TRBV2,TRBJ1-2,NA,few,CASSPNSYGYTF,TGTGCCAGCAGTCCCAACAGCTATGGCTACACCTTC
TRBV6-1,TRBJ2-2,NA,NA,CASSEGGNTGELFF,TGTGCCAGCAGTGAAGGGGGTAACACCGGGGAGCTGTTTTTT
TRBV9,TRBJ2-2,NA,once,CASSVGSGSGPTGTGELFF,TGTGCCAGCAGCGTAGGGTCGGGTAGCGGCCCTACGGGCACCGGGGAGCTGTTTTTT
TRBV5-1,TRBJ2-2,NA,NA,CASSKYRANTGELFF,TGCGCCAGCAGCAAATACAGGGCGAACACCGGGGAGCTGTTTTTT
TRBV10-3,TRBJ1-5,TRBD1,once,CAIRKSDREDQPQHF,TGTGCCATCAGAAAGAGCGACAGGGAGGACCAGCCCCAGCATTTT
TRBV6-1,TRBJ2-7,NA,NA,CASSEAATYEQYF,TGTGCCAGCAGTGAGGCGGCCACCTACGAGCAGTACTTC
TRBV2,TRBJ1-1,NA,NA,CASRSGAILGAFF,TGTGCCAGCAGGTCCGGCGCGATTTTGGGAGCTTTCTTT
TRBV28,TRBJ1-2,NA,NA,CASKAPGTPPGYTF,TGTGCCAGCAAGGCTCCGGGGACTCCACCGGGCTACACCTTC
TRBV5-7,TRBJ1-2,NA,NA,CASSLGYTAINYGYTF,TGTGCCAGCAGCTTGGGGTACACAGCGATTAACTATGGCTACACCTTC
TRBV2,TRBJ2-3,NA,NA,CASNEKGLLFPRTDTQYF,TGTGCCAGCAATGAGAAGGGACTTCTCTTCCCCCGCACAGATACGCAGTATTTT
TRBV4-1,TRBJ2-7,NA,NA,CASSQGPAGREQYF,TGCGCCAGCAGCCAAGGCCCGGCTGGGAGGGAGCAGTACTTC
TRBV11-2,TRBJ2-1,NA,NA,CASSYSVNEQFF,TGTGCCAGCAGCTACAGCGTTAATGAGCAGTTCTTC
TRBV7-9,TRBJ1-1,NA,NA,CASSTSGWPPTSFF,TGTGCCAGCAGCACATCCGGTTGGCCTCCAACCTCCTTCTTT
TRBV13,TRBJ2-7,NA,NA,CASSPPGTFREQYF,TGTGCCAGCAGCCCCCCCGGGACCTTTCGGGAGCAGTACTTC
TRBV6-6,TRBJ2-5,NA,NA,CASSYFGLFSQETQYF,TGTGCCAGCAGTTACTTTGGACTCTTTAGCCAAGAGACCCAGTACTTC
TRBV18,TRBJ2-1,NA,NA,CASSPDGLNNEQFF,TGTGCCAGCTCACCAGACGGACTTAACAATGAGCAGTTCTTC
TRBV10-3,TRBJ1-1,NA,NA,CAISPSENTEAFF,TGTGCCATCAGTCCCTCGGAGAACACTGAAGCTTTCTTT
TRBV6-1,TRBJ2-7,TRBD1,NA,CASMWTGGYEQYF,TGTGCCAGCATGTGGACAGGGGGATACGAGCAGTACTTC
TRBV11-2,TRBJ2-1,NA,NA,CASSTWGLDYNEQFF,TGTGCCAGCAGCACCTGGGGACTGGACTACAATGAGCAGTTCTTC
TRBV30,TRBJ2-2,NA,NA,CAWRLGTGELFF,TGTGCCTGGAGGCTTGGCACCGGGGAGCTGTTTTTT
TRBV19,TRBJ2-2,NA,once,CASRDRHPTGELFF,TGTGCCAGTAGGGACAGACACCCGACCGGGGAGCTGTTTTTT
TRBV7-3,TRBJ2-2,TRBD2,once,CASSPPGGPNTGELFF,TGTGCCAGCAGCCCACCGGGAGGCCCGAACACCGGGGAGCTGTTTTTT
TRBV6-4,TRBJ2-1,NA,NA,CASSDFARPIKQFF,TGTGCCAGCAGTGACTTTGCCCGCCCTATTAAGCAGTTCTTC
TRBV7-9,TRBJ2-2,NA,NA,CASSRGTGELFF,TGTGCCAGCAGCAGGGGAACCGGGGAGCTGTTTTTT
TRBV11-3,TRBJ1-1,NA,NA,CASSGRGIEAFF,TGTGCCAGCAGCGGGAGGGGGATTGAAGCTTTCTTT
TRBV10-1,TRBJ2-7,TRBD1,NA,CASSNRDRAHEQYF,TGCGCCAGCAGCAACCGGGACAGGGCCCACGAGCAGTACTTC
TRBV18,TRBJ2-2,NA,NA,CASSPPGVAGELFF,TGTGCCAGCTCACCACCTGGGGTGGCCGGGGAGCTGTTTTTT
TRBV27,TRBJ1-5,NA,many,CASGDNSNQPQHF,TGTGCCAGCGGGGACAATAGCAATCAGCCCCAGCATTTT
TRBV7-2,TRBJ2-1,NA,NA,CASSLRGDEQFF,TGTGCCAGCAGCTTACGGGGCGATGAGCAGTTCTTC